These T cell receptor beta chains were read from a single sample in a study of identical twins. A single record per CDR3 protein comes from TCRdb applying MiXCR to the 5' RACE reads. This sample has more than 1.5 million distinct CDR3 sequences, with about 31% found just once. Sequences were obtained from cord blood. All receptors derive from a newborn girl in good health. Both conserved end residues are trimmed from each CDR3. Fields, in order: J gene, clone size, V gene, CDR3 protein. The size entry is marked missing in some rows and otherwise reads once, few, many or a size class.

>TRBJ1-6|-|TRBV21-1
ASSPMGWGLNSPLH
>TRBJ1-1|-|TRBV4-1
ASSLSRAGYMNTEAF
>TRBJ2-1|few|TRBV20-1
SARDHGLAVSYNEQF
>TRBJ2-7|-|TRBV3-1
ASSPTRPPYEQY
>TRBJ1-1|once|TRBV28
ASTLTRGRGTEAF
>TRBJ2-1|-|TRBV5-8
ASSLAGLGIYNEQF
>TRBJ1-1|few|TRBV9
ASSVGWGLNTEAF
>TRBJ2-7|many|TRBV12-3/TRBV12-4
ASRTSGTYEQY
>TRBJ2-3|many|TRBV27
ASSFLASTDTQY
>TRBJ2-1|-|TRBV12-3/TRBV12-4
ASSFGGGLHNEQF
>TRBJ1-2|many|TRBV3-1
ASSQGNYGYT
>TRBJ2-6|-|TRBV7-2
ASSTDSGANVLT
>TRBJ2-1|few|TRBV5-1
ASSFPTGRNNEQF
>TRBJ2-1|-|TRBV7-9
ASSQDWNRAYNEQF
>TRBJ2-3|many|TRBV20-1
SASPGADTQY
>TRBJ2-7|-|TRBV3-1
ASSWETTPIYEQY
>TRBJ1-2|many|TRBV7-9
ASSLVQANYGYT
>TRBJ2-3|few|TRBV20-1
SAPLAGGSDTQY
>TRBJ2-1|few|TRBV20-1
SAFTSGGANEQF
>TRBJ2-1|-|TRBV4-2
ASSQVTSGKYNEQF
>TRBJ1-4|few|TRBV5-1
ASSLGPPATNEKLF
>TRBJ2-7|many|TRBV5-6
ASSLPPLSGLEQY
>TRBJ2-7|-|TRBV9
ASSVAGQFSYEQY
>TRBJ2-1|-|TRBV29-1
SVESRLAVYNEQF